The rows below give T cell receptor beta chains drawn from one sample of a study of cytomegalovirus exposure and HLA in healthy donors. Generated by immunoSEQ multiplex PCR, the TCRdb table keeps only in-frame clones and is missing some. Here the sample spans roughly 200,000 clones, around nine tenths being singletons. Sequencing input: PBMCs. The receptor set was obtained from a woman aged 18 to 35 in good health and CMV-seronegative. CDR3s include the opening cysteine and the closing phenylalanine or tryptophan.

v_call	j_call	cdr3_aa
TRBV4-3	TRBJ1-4	CASSQTKTQGTNEKLFF
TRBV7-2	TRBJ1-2	CASSWGQGYMSYTF
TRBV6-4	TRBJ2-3	CASSDKAGGVDTQYF
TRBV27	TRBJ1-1	CASRTVAGGSTEAFF
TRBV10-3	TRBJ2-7	CATQRESEQYF
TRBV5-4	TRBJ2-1	CASSLEASGSYNEQFF
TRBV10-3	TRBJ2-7	CAISELLSYEQYF
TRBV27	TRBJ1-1	CASSLGQHMNTEAFF
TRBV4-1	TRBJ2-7	CASSQADRVYEQYF
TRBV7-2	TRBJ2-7	CASSLDVSSGSYEQYF
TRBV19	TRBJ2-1	CARGGLGSYNEQFF
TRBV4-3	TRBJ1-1	CASSQVVSPNPTEAFF
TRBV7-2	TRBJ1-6	CASSLESPLPLHF
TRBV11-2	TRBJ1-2	CASSSPTGIMGGYTF
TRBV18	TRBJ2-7	CASSPQGLAGETYEQYF
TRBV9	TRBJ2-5	CASSRRDYTQETQYF
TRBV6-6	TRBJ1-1	CASRRNMNTEAFF
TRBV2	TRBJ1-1	CASSDLLGHAEAFF
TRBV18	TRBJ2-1	CASSPLGGLAGNNEQFF
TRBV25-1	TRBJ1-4	CASSGEPGQHLTNEKLFF
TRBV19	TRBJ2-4	CASSIGQGALFNIQYF
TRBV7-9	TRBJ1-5	CASSLGKGGNQPQHF
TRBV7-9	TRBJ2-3	CASSSSSGGGVTDTQYF
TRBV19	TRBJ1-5	CASSMGQLSSNQPQHF
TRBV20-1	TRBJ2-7	CSAPRGREQYF
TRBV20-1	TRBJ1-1	CSASRSTEAFF
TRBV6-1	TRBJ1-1	CASTGQMNTEAFF
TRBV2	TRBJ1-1	CASSFPSNTEAFF
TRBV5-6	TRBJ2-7	CASSLLASSYEQYF
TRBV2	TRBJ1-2	CASRPEGFYGYTF
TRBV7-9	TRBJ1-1	CASSLMTGGNTEAFF
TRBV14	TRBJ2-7	CASSQEGGGTYEQYF
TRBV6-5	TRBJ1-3	CASSPRAAGNTIYF
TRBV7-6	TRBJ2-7	CASSLGPAGGDGLEQYF
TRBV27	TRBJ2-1	CASSDYWTGGSNEQFF
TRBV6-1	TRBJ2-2	CASSDLSFGLAGGMAGELFF
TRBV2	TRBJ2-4	CASSWDRPSKNIQYF
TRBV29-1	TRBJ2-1	CSVEPGLAGGPHEQFF
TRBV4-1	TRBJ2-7	CASSLLEGQGPYEQYF
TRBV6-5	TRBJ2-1	CASSYSPSGRAFRQFF
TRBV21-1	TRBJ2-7	CASSKTVFSYEQYF
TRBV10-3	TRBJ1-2	CAIRATGQGAPANYGYTF
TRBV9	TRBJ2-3	CASSVGREGRGDTQYF